At least ten counts were recorded for the clone carrying this TCR beta chain. The antigen remains unidentified. This entry belongs to a study of T cells in Graves' hyperthyroidism and ophthalmopathy. Study-wide points: Expanded thyroid clonotypes (above 0.001) were mostly also found in blood. Ophthalmopathy, as predicted by the model, came a median roughly 6.8 months after the prediction. Stable hyperthyroidism and ophthalmopathy were separated using 13 V-J signatures.

There were TCR beta CDR3 regions amplified from RNA transcripts. A first-round RT-PCR of the TCR CDR3 used the HTBI primer set. Each CDR3 protein gets one entry after TCRdb re-called the multiplex PCR reads with MiXCR. The table lists hundreds of thousands of distinct CDR3 sequences, less than 15% of them singletons, with roughly 8.3% in the top ten. Diagnostic decisions used clinical symptoms, serum thyroxine and TRAb, thyroid ultrasound and orbital computed tomography. The source is a woman aged 18-29 years with Graves' hyperthyroidism. Specimen: blood.

CDR3 sequence: CSAAGTEHYTF. The CDR3 region has the DNA TGCAGTGCAGCCGGGACAGAACATTACACCTTC. V gene TRBV20-1 combines with J gene TRBJ1-2; 7 positions match TRBD1. V lost 6 bases and J lost 11; bases outside the gene matches: 9. This CDR3 contains 11 residues. The V gene's germline CDR1 is DFQATT and CDR2 SNEGSKA (reference sequence).